Below, 30 T cell receptor beta chains from the same sample are listed, as sequenced in a study of T-cell memory formation after mild COVID-19. MiXCR, applied by TCRdb to the 5' RACE reads, yields one record per CDR3 protein. The sample holds around 310,000 distinct CDR3 sequences; under 25% are singletons and the top ten take around 20%. The sample comprised PBMCs or a T cell subset sorted from them (not recorded which). These receptors were taken from a man aged 18-30 years who had mild COVID-19 (a few samples of this study predate the infection). Cell type and time point are not known.

This clonotype was counted only a few times. This chain connects TRBV7-9 to TRBJ2-3, with 7 bases matching TRBD1. V dropped 5 bases and J dropped 5; count of bases not matched to a gene: 1. The CDR3 is 12 amino acids. Germline assignment: CDR1 SEHNR and CDR2 FQNEAQ (reference sequence). In nucleotides, the CDR3 is TGTGCCAGCAGCGGGACAGAAGATACGCAGTATTTT. The encoded protein is CASSGTEDTQYF. Combining the CDR3 with reference TRBV7-9 and TRBJ2-3 gives the whole variable domain DTGVSQNPRHKITKRGQNVTFRCDPISEHNRLYWYRQTLGQGPEFLTYFQNEAQLEKSRLLSDRFSAERPKGSFSTLEIQRTEQGDSAMYLCASSGTEDTQYFGPGTRLTVL.

This clonotype was seen only once. This chain joins TRBV4-3 and TRBJ2-1, with a tentative D call TRBD2 (6 bases). The CDR3 covers 16 residues. Per the germline V gene, CDR1 is LGHNA and CDR2 is YSLEER. V was clipped by 1 base and J by 0 bases, with 10 bases between them. For the CDR3, the DNA is TGCGCCAGCAGCCAAGTCAGGGACTTCTCCTACAATGAGCAGTTCTTC. Translation: CASSQVRDFSYNEQFF.

This rearrangement joins TRBV28 to TRBJ2-3; no definite D call. Between the trimmed V and J ends, which lost 3 bases and 0 bases, there was a span of 10 bases. The CDR3 extends over 15 amino acids. CDR1 and CDR2 (germline): MDHEN, SYDVKM. The CDR3 sequence: CASSFHQASTDTQYF. CDR3 coding DNA: TGTGCCAGCAGTTTCCATCAGGCTAGCACAGATACGCAGTATTTT.

The genes are TRBV4-3 and TRBJ1-5; 9 nucleotides align to TRBD1. Germline assignment: CDR1 LGHNA and CDR2 YSLEER. With 3 bases clipped from V and 0 bases from J, the junction kept 12 bases outside the gene matches. The CDR3 consists of 19 residues. The CDR3 protein is CASSHGQGSSPDSNQPQHF. The CDR3 nucleotides read TGCGCCAGCAGCCACGGACAGGGGTCCAGCCCGGATAGCAATCAGCCCCAGCATTTT.

A single count supports this clonotype. The chain employs TRBV24-1 and TRBJ1-5; TRBD1 matches 8 bases. V shed 3 bases and J 6 bases; nucleotides not matched to a gene: 6. This CDR3 region has 15 residues. CDR1 is KGHDR, CDR2 SFDVKD, per germline. The CDR3 DNA reads TGTGCCACCAGTGATCCCCAGGGGGCTGGTCAGCCCCAGCATTTT. It encodes CATSDPQGAGQPQHF.

This clonotype was seen more than once but under ten times. The DNA for the CDR3 is TGTGCCAGCAGTCAATCTACAGGGACCGGGGAGCTGTTTTTT. It encodes CASSQSTGTGELFF. J is TRBJ2-2 and V is TRBV12-3 or TRBV12-4; D is possibly TRBD1 (6 bases). This CDR3 comprises 14 residues. V was trimmed by 5 bases and J by 5 bases, leaving 12 bases between them.

This clonotype came up a few times. The chain employs TRBV5-1 and TRBJ1-2; TRBD1 aligns across 12 bases. CDR3 length: 14 residues. Looked up from germline, CDR1 is SGHRS and CDR2 is YFSETQ. The junction had 2 bases not matched to a gene; V was cut back by 4 bases and J by 4 bases. CDR3 amino acids: CASSGTGGGYGYTF. The CDR3 region has the DNA TGCGCCAGCAGCGGGACAGGGGGCGGCTATGGCTACACCTTC.

The chain joins TRBV4-3 to TRBJ2-3; tentatively, D is TRBD2 (6 bases). The ends were cut back, 3 bases at V and 6 bases at J, with 10 bases in the middle. Looked up from germline, CDR1 is LGHNA and CDR2 is YSLEER. This CDR3 contains 13 residues. CDR3 bases: TGCGCCAGCAGCCAGGCTAGCGCGGATACGCAGTATTTT. This encodes CASSQASADTQYF.

The sample holds a few counts of this clonotype. This chain joins TRBV5-6 and TRBJ1-2; possible D gene TRBD1, 6 bases. Trimming cost V 2 bases and J 8 bases, with 16 bases left between them. This CDR3 is built from 14 residues. CDR1 and CDR2 from the germline V gene are SGHDT and YYEEEE. This CDR3 is CASSFPQGFRGYTF. The DNA of the CDR3 is TGTGCCAGCAGCTTTCCCCAGGGGTTTAGAGGCTACACCTTC.

This clonotype was observed a few times. V and J are TRBV5-4 and TRBJ2-2; 7 positions agree with TRBD1. The CDR3 contains 16 residues. In germline, CDR1 is SGHNT, CDR2 YYREEE (reference sequence). Losses at the gene ends were 0 bases for V and 2 bases for J; bases not matched to a gene: 4. The CDR3 DNA is TGTGCCAGCAGCTTGGAAGGGGGCCCCAACACCGGGGAGCTGTTTTTT. Its translation is CASSLEGGPNTGELFF.

The chain recombines TRBV7-2 with TRBJ2-7, with D maybe TRBD1 (6 bases). The CDR3 spans 13 residues. Trimming removed 3 bases at V and 4 bases at J, with 10 bases between. Germline CDR1 is SGHTA and CDR2 is FQGNSA. DNA of the CDR3: TGTGCCAGCAGCTTCTCAGGGGCGTACGAGCAGTACTTC. Protein product: CASSFSGAYEQYF.

In its sample, this clonotype was seen a few times. The gene calls are TRBV11-3 and TRBJ2-2; maybe TRBD2 (5 bases). This CDR3 comprises 16 residues. The ends were cut back, 2 bases at V and 3 bases at J, with 13 bases in the middle. From germline, CDR1 is SGHNT and CDR2 YENEEA. The CDR3 nucleotides are TGTGCCAGCAGCTTAAGTCGGACTGACCACACCGGGGAGCTGTTTTTT. This encodes CASSLSRTDHTGELFF.

This clonotype was seen many times. This chain uses TRBV29-1 with TRBJ2-7; 7 bases agree with TRBD2. This CDR3 contains 11 residues. Germline values: CDR1 SQVTM, CDR2 ANQGSEA. V was clipped by 4 bases and J by 3 bases; unmatched bases: 0. CDR3 bases: TGCAGCGTTGGGGACTACTACGAGCAGTACTTC. Protein sequence: CSVGDYYEQYF.

The V and J genes are TRBV2 and TRBJ1-1; maybe TRBD1 (5 bases). The germline V and J ends were trimmed by 11 bases and 2 bases, with 12 bases remaining between them. Germline CDR1 SNHLY, CDR2 FYNNEI. The CDR3 consists of 12 residues. The CDR3 nucleotides are TGTGCCTGCGCGGGGGATAACACTGAAGCTTTCTTT. As protein: CACAGDNTEAFF.

This clonotype was recorded a few times. The rearrangement uses TRBV6-6 and TRBJ2-6, with a weak D call TRBD1 (5 bases). Germline V gene lookup returns CDR1 MNHNY and CDR2 SVGAGI (reference sequence). The CDR3 spans 15 residues. V lost 6 bases and J lost 0, with 9 bases in between. The CDR3: CASRGAVSGANVLTF. CDR3 in DNA: TGTGCCAGCAGAGGGGCGGTCTCTGGGGCCAACGTCCTGACTTTC.

Notes on this clonotype: One end of the junction does not line up with germline, which may come from a read error. The V gene is TRBV6-5, the J gene TRBJ1-2; D uncertain. Germline lookup yields CDR1 MNHEY and CDR2 SVGAGI. CDR3 size: 12 residues. The CDR3 sequence: CASSGKLGGYTF. The CDR3 DNA reads TGTGCAAGCAGTGGGAAATTGGGTGGCTACACCTTC.

The chain couples TRBV24-1 to TRBJ2-3, with D perhaps matching TRBD1 or TRBD2 (5 bases each). Between the trimmed V and J ends, which lost 3 bases and 4 bases, there was a span of 13 bases. From germline, CDR1 is KGHDR and CDR2 SFDVKD. This CDR3 region has 15 residues. The CDR3: CATSDRGASADTQYF. DNA of the CDR3: TGTGCCACCAGTGATCGGGGCGCCTCAGCAGATACGCAGTATTTT.

This clonotype came up a few times. CDR3 sequence reads: CASTIGYTF. The CDR3 bases are TGCGCCAGCACGATCGGCTACACCTTC. The V and J genes are TRBV10-1 and TRBJ1-2; D is unclear. The CDR3 sequence is 9 residues long. Germline CDR1 WNHNN, CDR2 SYGVQD (reference sequence). The V and J ends lost 7 bases and 8 bases respectively, with 5 bases between them.

There are a few counts of this clonotype. The V gene is TRBV5-4, the J gene TRBJ1-1; tentatively, D is TRBD1 (5 bases). Between the trimmed V and J ends, which lost 0 bases and 11 bases, there was a span of 11 bases. The CDR3 spans 12 residues. CDR1 is SGHNT, CDR2 YYREEE, per germline (reference sequence). Here the CDR3 reads CASSLDGGGAFF. For the CDR3, the DNA is TGTGCCAGCAGCTTGGACGGGGGTGGCGCTTTCTTT.

This clonotype showed up many times. V and J are TRBV12-3 or TRBV12-4 and TRBJ2-5, with 9 bases fitting TRBD2. V lost 3 bases and J lost 3; bases outside the gene matches: 2. The CDR3 sequence is 14 residues long. CDR3 sequence: CASSFRGGEETQYF. In nucleotides, the CDR3 is TGTGCCAGCAGTTTCCGCGGGGGGGAAGAGACCCAGTACTTC.

In DNA, the CDR3 is TGTGCCAGCAGTTACTCGAACTCCGTCTACGAGCAGTACTTC. Translating it yields CASSYSNSVYEQYF. The V gene is TRBV6-2 or TRBV6-3, the J gene TRBJ2-7; no firm D call. Trimming cost V 0 bases and J 3 bases, with 9 bases left between them. The CDR3 length is 14 residues. The germline V gene encodes CDR1 MNHEY and CDR2 SVGEGT.

The chain combines TRBV5-1 with TRBJ2-3; 10 bases map to TRBD1. CDR3 length: 15 amino acids. CDR1 SGHRS and CDR2 YFSETQ come from the germline V gene. J was trimmed by 4 bases and V by 1 base; bases with no gene match: 3. In DNA, the CDR3 is TGCGCCAGCAGCTTGACCGGGACAGGGGCAGATACGCAGTATTTT. This gives the protein CASSLTGTGADTQYF.

The chain employs TRBV24-1 and TRBJ2-1, with D perhaps given as TRBD1 or TRBD2 (5 bases each). CDR1 is KGHDR and CDR2 is SFDVKD in the germline V gene. V was pared by 3 bases and J by 3 bases, with 11 bases between. CDR3 length: 15 residues. CDR3 coding DNA: TGTGCCACCAGTGATGGGGGAGTTCGCTACAATGAGCAGTTCTTC. Its protein is CATSDGGVRYNEQFF.

This clonotype was detected only a few times. V is TRBV5-1 and J is TRBJ2-1; 12 bases agree with TRBD2. V shed 4 bases, J shed 8 bases, and the junction held 7 bases outside the gene matches. This CDR3 has 15 residues. Germline loops: CDR1 SGHRS, CDR2 YFSETQ. CDR3 loop: CASSATSGGFDEQFF. The CDR3 coding sequence is TGCGCCAGCAGCGCAACTAGCGGGGGGTTCGATGAGCAGTTCTTC.

The sample holds one count of this clonotype. The chain joins TRBV19 to TRBJ2-2; 7 bases match TRBD2. This CDR3 contains 16 residues. The V gene's germline CDR1 is LNHDA and CDR2 SQIVND (reference sequence). V was clipped by 7 bases and J by 6 bases; unmatched bases: 14. The CDR3 region is CASTPYTGGLAGELFF. Here the CDR3 DNA reads TGTGCCAGTACCCCTTATACGGGGGGTCTCGCCGGGGAGCTGTTTTTT.

In its sample, this clonotype was seen a few times. V is TRBV5-1 and J is TRBJ2-7, with TRBD1 matching over 7 bases. Germline V gene data show CDR1 as SGHRS and CDR2 as YFSETQ. V dropped 7 bases and J dropped 3; count of bases not matched to a gene: 13. This CDR3 region has 15 residues. CDR3 region: CASALSGGIDYEQYF. The CDR3 DNA follows: TGCGCCAGCGCACTCTCAGGGGGAATAGACTACGAGCAGTACTTC.

The sample holds a few counts of this clonotype. The J gene is TRBJ2-7, the V gene TRBV12-3 or TRBV12-4, with TRBD1 matching 9 bases. V was clipped by 1 base and J by 11 bases; unmatched bases: 3. The CDR3 contains 12 residues. CDR3 in DNA: TGTGCCAGCAGTTTAGGGGACAGGGATGAGTACTTC. Its translation: CASSLGDRDEYF.

This clonotype was recorded many times. J is TRBJ2-1 and V is TRBV5-1; D is undetermined. Trimming took 0 bases from V and 3 from J, leaving 10 bases between them. This CDR3 region has 15 residues. Germline lookup yields CDR1 SGHRS and CDR2 YFSETQ. DNA for the CDR3: TGCGCCAGCAGCTTGGATGGTGAAGGCTACAATGAGCAGTTCTTC. This gives the protein CASSLDGEGYNEQFF.

This clonotype was counted once. The J gene is TRBJ2-2, the V gene TRBV9, with D possibly matching TRBD2 (7 bases). Per the germline V gene, CDR1 is SGDLS and CDR2 is YYNGEE. V was cut by 3 bases and J by 5 bases, with 14 bases left in between. The CDR3 runs to 15 residues. Here the CDR3 reads CASSGSRGQTGELFF. CDR3 bases: TGTGCCAGCAGCGGGTCGCGGGGGCAGACCGGGGAGCTGTTTTTT. Full variable domain (rest looked up from reference TRBV9 and TRBJ2-2): DSGVTQTPKHLITATGQRVTLRCSPRSGDLSVYWYQQSLDQGLQFLIQYYNGEERAKGNILERFSAQQFPDLHSELNLSSLELGDSALYFCASSGSRGQTGELFFGEGSRLTVL.

CDR3 in amino acids: CASSLAGGIVSYGYTF. CDR3 nucleotide sequence: TGTGCCAGCAGCTTAGCTGGAGGGATAGTCTCCTATGGCTACACCTTC. The gene calls are TRBV7-9 and TRBJ1-2; D not resolved. Per the germline V gene, CDR1 is SEHNR and CDR2 is FQNEAQ (reference sequence). The CDR3 length is 16 residues. V dropped 0 bases and J dropped 4 bases, with 15 bases sitting between them.